This TCR beta chain was sequenced in a study of OX40 agonist ivuxolimab in advanced cancers. Study-level points and caveats: Expanded peripheral T cell antigen specificity was not determined. Some nonresponders additionally presented with little normalized T-cell clonal expansion. CD4+ and CD8+ blood T cells expanded clonally by week 6 at 0.1 to 3.0 mg/kg.

Only in-frame clones appear in the TCRdb table, and some are missing; sequencing was by immunoSEQ multiplex PCR. This table has about 96,000 clones, about 84% appearing once. CDR1 and CDR2 from the germline V gene are ENHRY and SYGVKD. The J segment lost 3 bases and the V segment lost 3 bases, leaving 8 bases of the junction unmatched. There are 17 residues in the CDR3. As to this clone: Its antigen is still unknown.

The chain is built from TRBV10-3 and TRBJ2-5, with 12 bases identical to TRBD1. The specimen comprised CD4+ or CD8+ T cells sorted from blood, sampled in a trial of the OX40 agonist ivuxolimab. The clonotype originates from an adult with an advanced solid tumor such as melanoma, head and neck, liver or kidney cancer. CDR3 DNA: TGTGCCATCAGTGAAAGGTGGGACAGGGGGCACGAAGAGACCCAGTACTTC. It translates to CAISERWDRGHEETQYF.